The entry below gives a single T cell receptor (beta chain) sequence along with its context. Its specificity is not known. The PCR made use of 60 Vbeta and 13 Jbeta primers. The table came from immunoSEQ multiplex PCR; TCRdb's copy has only in-frame clones and leaves some out. Here the sample spans some 100,000 clones, 79% being singletons. V lost 0 bases, J lost 4 bases, and 6 bases stayed unmatched. Per the germline V gene, CDR1 is SGHNT and CDR2 is YYREEE (reference sequence). The CDR3 is made up of 16 amino acids. This sample was taken from a study of cytomegalovirus exposure and HLA in healthy donors. Turning to the study itself: Out of about 170 million T cells, an earlier analysis found some 110 million unique TCR beta sequences in total. Study findings and constraints: Near-uniform donor sequencing depth was presumed by presence/absence analyses. In an earlier analysis, about 87% or about 30%: the productive usage of most TCR beta V segments.

The sample consisted of PBMCs. The receptor's source is a male donor in good health and CMV-seropositive. The chain carries TRBV5-4 and TRBJ2-1, with 8 positions matching TRBD2. The chain's CDR3 is CASSLAGGATYNEQFF. CDR3 sequence (DNA): TGTGCCAGCAGCTTGGCCGGGGGGGCAACTTACAATGAGCAGTTCTTC.